The rows below give T cell receptor beta chains drawn from one sample of a study of T cell responses to AZD1222 COVID-19 vaccine. Produced via immunoSEQ multiplex PCR; TCRdb's table is partial and in-frame only. The data contain 65,000 to 90,000 clones, about 90% of them singletons. The sample in question was peripheral blood, obtained on day 0 of AZD1222 vaccination. All receptors come from an adult in good health. CDR3s include the opening cysteine and the closing phenylalanine or tryptophan. The D gene is left open where the match is weak. Rows may omit the clone size; those that give it use once, few, many or a size class.

NA	TRBV2	TRBJ1-1	NA	TGTGCCAGCAGTGAAGGGGGCGACAGGGCTTTCTTT	CASSEGGDRAFF
NA	TRBV19	TRBJ1-5	NA	TGTGCCAGTAAGTCAGCCGGGGGCATAAATCAGCCCCAGCATTTT	CASKSAGGINQPQHF
TRBD2	TRBV15	TRBJ2-3	NA	TGTGCCACCAGCAGAGTATTGACTAGCGGGGGGCAGGATACGCAGTATTTT	CATSRVLTSGGQDTQYF
NA	TRBV6-5	TRBJ1-5	NA	TGTGCCAGCAGTACCCCGACAGGATGGCAGCCCCAGCATTTT	CASSTPTGWQPQHF
NA	TRBV27	TRBJ1-1	NA	TGTGCCAGCAGTTTAGGTTGGGGGTCGGGGGCTGAAGCTTTCTTT	CASSLGWGSGAEAFF
NA	TRBV29-1	TRBJ1-2	many	TGCAGCGTTGTCGACGATAAGTATGGCTACACCTTC	CSVVDDKYGYTF
NA	TRBV5-1	TRBJ2-7	NA	TGCGCCAGTGCGGTGGGGAGATCGTCCTACGAGCAGTACTTC	CASAVGRSSYEQYF
NA	TRBV28	TRBJ2-7	NA	TGTGCCAGCAGTGCCACGGTACCCTACGAGCAGTACTTC	CASSATVPYEQYF
NA	TRBV19	TRBJ2-1	once	TGTGCCAGTAGGGTTTCCGGGGGACCCCTTGGGAATGAGCAGTTCTTC	CASRVSGGPLGNEQFF
TRBD1	TRBV14	TRBJ1-3	NA	TGTGCCAGCAGCCGAGAGACAGGGCCAATTGGAAACACCATATATTTT	CASSRETGPIGNTIYF
NA	TRBV7-9	TRBJ2-7	NA	TGTGCCAGCAGCTTAAGAGCCCAGGGGGGCGGGAGCTGGTACGAGCAGTACTTC	CASSLRAQGGGSWYEQYF
TRBD2	TRBV7-3	TRBJ2-5	NA	TGTGCCAGCAGCTTAACTGGACTAGCGGGGAGAGAGACCCAGTACTTC	CASSLTGLAGRETQYF
NA	TRBV25-1	TRBJ1-4	NA	TGTGCCAGCAGTGGCGGCCTCCCGAGGGGAAAACTGTTTTTT	CASSGGLPRGKLFF
TRBD1	TRBV6-5	TRBJ1-4	once	TGTGCCAGCAGTTACCTGACAGGGGCGGATGAAAAACTGTTTTTT	CASSYLTGADEKLFF
NA	TRBV6-2/TRBV6-3	TRBJ1-5	NA	TGTGCCAGCAGCCCCATCCACCGCAATCAGCCCCAGCATTTT	CASSPIHRNQPQHF
NA	TRBV29-1	TRBJ1-1	NA	TGCAGCGTTGAACAGGGGACTCTTGAAGCTTTCTTT	CSVEQGTLEAFF